A single sample is the source of the 12 T cell receptor beta chains below, sequenced in a study of cytomegalovirus exposure and HLA in healthy donors. Researchers ran the PCR with 60 Vbeta and 13 Jbeta primers. Some clones are missing from TCRdb's copy, which holds only in-frame ones; the method was immunoSEQ multiplex PCR. Among about 230,000 clones, 77% were seen once, and the ten largest hold roughly 2.6%. Sequencing was carried out using PBMCs. These receptors came from a woman in her sixties in good health and CMV-seropositive.

The J gene is TRBJ2-6, the V gene TRBV10-3; 9 nucleotides match TRBD2. This CDR3 is built from 18 residues. CDR1 is ENHRY and CDR2 is SYGVKD in the germline V gene. Trimming at V came to 4 bases and at J to 0 bases, leaving 7 bases not matched to a gene. CDR3 sequence reads: CAISARTSDFSGANVLTF. Written as DNA, the CDR3 is TGTGCCATCAGTGCGAGGACTAGCGACTTCTCTGGGGCCAACGTCCTGACTTTC.

The V call is TRBV6-6, the J call TRBJ2-3, with a tentative D call TRBD1 (6 bases). Germline loops: CDR1 MNHNY, CDR2 SVGAGI (reference sequence). The CDR3 has 16 amino acids. V was pared by 0 bases and J by 3 bases, with 13 bases between. The CDR3 spells CASSYSTGQTTDTQYF. In DNA, the CDR3 is TGTGCCAGCAGTTACTCGACTGGACAGACGACAGATACGCAGTATTTT.

The V and J genes are TRBV6-5 and TRBJ1-2, with TRBD1 as a possible D gene (5 bases). Looked up from germline, CDR1 is MNHEY and CDR2 is SVGAGI. V lost 5 bases and J 8 bases, leaving 15 bases between the germline ends. The CDR3 has 13 amino acids. The CDR3 DNA follows: TGTGCCAGCAGTACAGACAGACGATCGGGCTACACCTTC. Translated, it gives CASSTDRRSGYTF.

The chain recombines TRBV28 with TRBJ2-2; 7 positions match TRBD1. There are 12 residues in the CDR3. The V gene end was trimmed by 10 bases and the J gene end by 4 bases; junction bases not matched to a gene: 3. Germline V gene lookup returns CDR1 MDHEN and CDR2 SYDVKM. CDR3 in DNA: TGTGCCATGACAGGGAGCACCGGGGAGCTGTTTTTT. Translated: CAMTGSTGELFF.

This chain joins TRBV20-1 and TRBJ2-7; D not resolved. The CDR3 consists of 10 residues. Germline-derived CDR1 and CDR2 are DFQATT and SNEGSKA (reference sequence). The V end was cut by 6 bases, the J end by 6 bases, with 9 bases between. The chain's CDR3 is CSASSREQYF. CDR3 sequence (DNA): TGCAGTGCGTCTAGTCGCGAGCAGTACTTC.

The chain carries TRBV28 and TRBJ2-7; no definite D call. V lost 2 bases to trimming and J lost 5 bases, with 7 bases between them. CDR3 length: 12 amino acids. From germline, CDR1 is MDHEN and CDR2 SYDVKM. The DNA of the CDR3 is TGTGCCAGCAGTTTACTTTGGCACGAGCAGTACTTC. This sequence encodes CASSLLWHEQYF.

This chain uses TRBV18 with TRBJ1-5, with 10 bases fitting TRBD1. CDR3 size: 13 residues. Germline-derived CDR1 and CDR2 are KGHSH and LQKENI. V lost 8 bases, J lost 5 bases, and 3 bases stayed unmatched. CDR3 nucleotides: TGTGCCAGCACAGGGACAGGGGATCAGCCCCAGCATTTT. It translates to CASTGTGDQPQHF.

The CDR3 region is CASSEDRVSETQYF. CDR3 in DNA: TGTGCCAGCAGTGAGGACAGGGTTTCGGAGACCCAGTACTTC. The chain joins TRBV6-4 to TRBJ2-5; 8 bases fit TRBD1. This CDR3 is 14 amino acids long. The trim removed 3 bases at V and 5 bases at J, leaving 5 bases unmatched. Germline V gene sequence: CDR1 MRHNA, CDR2 SNTAGT.

V usage is TRBV18 and J usage is TRBJ2-2, with 14 bases matching TRBD2. With 6 bases clipped from V and 0 bases from J, the junction kept 3 bases outside the gene matches. The CDR3 loop spans 17 amino acids. The germline V gene has CDR1 KGHSH and CDR2 LQKENI. CDR3 sequence (DNA): TGTGCCAGCTCCTGGACTAGCGGGGGGACGAACACCGGGGAGCTGTTTTTT. Translation: CASSWTSGGTNTGELFF.

This sequence joins TRBV4-2 and TRBJ2-7; D is ambiguous. Germline assignment: CDR1 LGHNA and CDR2 YNFKEQ. This CDR3 is 13 amino acids long. V was trimmed by 1 base and J by 4 bases, leaving 8 bases between them. This chain's CDR3 is CASSQVVDYEQYF. For the CDR3, the DNA is TGTGCCAGCAGCCAAGTGGTAGATTACGAGCAGTACTTC.

The rearrangement links TRBV30 to TRBJ1-5; 8 bases are a match to TRBD1. Germline CDR1 is GTSNPN and CDR2 is SVGIG (reference sequence). The CDR3 sequence is 13 residues long. Germline trimming cut 3 bases from V and 8 bases from J; bases unmatched to any gene: 6. The CDR3 bases are TGTGCCTGGAGCCGCCAGGGGGCAGAGCCCCAGCATTTT. Translation: CAWSRQGAEPQHF.

This chain links TRBV5-1 with TRBJ2-5, with D perhaps matching TRBD2 (5 bases). The CDR3 runs to 15 residues. The germline gives CDR1 SGHRS, CDR2 YFSETQ. The ends were cut back, 5 bases at V and 0 bases at J, with 14 bases in the middle. In nucleotides, the CDR3 is TGCGCCAGCAGTGGACGGGGTAGTGACCAAGAGACCCAGTACTTC. Translation gives CASSGRGSDQETQYF. Using reference TRBV5-1 and TRBJ2-5 for the parts outside the CDR3, the full variable domain is KAGVTQTPRYLIKTRGQQVTLSCSPISGHRSVSWYQQTPGQGLQFLFEYFSETQRNKGNFPGRFSGRQFSNSRSEMNVSTLELGDSALYLCASSGRGSDQETQYFGPGTRLLVL.